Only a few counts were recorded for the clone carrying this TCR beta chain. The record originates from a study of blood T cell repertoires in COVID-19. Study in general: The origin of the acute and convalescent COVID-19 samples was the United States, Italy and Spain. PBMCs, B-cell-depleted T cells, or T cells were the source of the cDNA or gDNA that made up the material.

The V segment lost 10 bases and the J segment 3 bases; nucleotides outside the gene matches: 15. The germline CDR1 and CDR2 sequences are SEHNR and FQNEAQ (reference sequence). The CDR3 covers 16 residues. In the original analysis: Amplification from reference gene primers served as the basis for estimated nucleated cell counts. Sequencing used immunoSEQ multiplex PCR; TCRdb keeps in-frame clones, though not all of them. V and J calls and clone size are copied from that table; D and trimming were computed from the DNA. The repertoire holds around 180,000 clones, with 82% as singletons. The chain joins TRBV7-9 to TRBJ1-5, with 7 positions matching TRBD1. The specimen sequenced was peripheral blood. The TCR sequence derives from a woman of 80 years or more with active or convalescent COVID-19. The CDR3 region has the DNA TGTGCCACCACCAATCACAGGGGTTGGGTCAATCAGCCCCAGCATTTT. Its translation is CATTNHRGWVNQPQHF.